Shown below are 5 T cell receptor beta chains from a single sample sequenced in a study of blood T cell repertoires in COVID-19. The table came from immunoSEQ multiplex PCR; TCRdb's copy has only in-frame clones and leaves some out. The sample lists about 330,000 clones; about 90% were seen once. The sample comprised PBMCs or T cells enriched from blood (not recorded which). Receptors originate from a woman in her thirties who had recovered from COVID-19.

The V gene is TRBV23-1, the J gene TRBJ1-2; D is unresolved. TRBV23-1 is classed as an ORF, of uncertain function. CDR3 size: 13 residues. V lost 4 bases and J lost 2, with 8 bases in between. This CDR3 reads CASSRTGNYGYTF. The DNA of the CDR3 is TGCGCCAGCAGTCGGACGGGAAACTATGGCTACACCTTC.

The chain employs TRBV7-2 and TRBJ2-1, with D possibly TRBD2 on 5 matching bases. The CDR3 sequence is 12 residues long. The germline V and J ends were trimmed by 6 bases and 5 bases, with 8 bases remaining between them. The germline V gene encodes CDR1 SGHTA and CDR2 FQGNSA. Here the CDR3 DNA reads TGTGCCAGCAGTCCCGGGGACAATGAGCAGTTCTTC. This gives the protein CASSPGDNEQFF.

The J gene is TRBJ1-4, the V gene TRBV5-6; D is unresolved. Germline CDR1 SGHDT, CDR2 YYEEEE. Trimming removed 0 bases at V and 7 bases at J, with 19 bases between. This CDR3 contains 17 residues. The DNA for the CDR3 is TGTGCCAGCAGCTTGGGACTGTTCACGGGGATCGGTGAAAAACTGTTTTTT. Translation: CASSLGLFTGIGEKLFF.

This chain's CDR3 is CASSLEDRLGGEQYF. CDR3 coding DNA: TGCGCCAGCAGCCTGGAGGACAGGCTCGGAGGCGAGCAGTACTTC. This chain uses TRBV4-1 with TRBJ2-7; 7 nucleotides line up with TRBD1. Germline V gene data show CDR1 as MGHRA and CDR2 as YSYEKL. The CDR3 contains 15 residues. Trimming cost V 4 bases and J 6 bases; bases outside gene matches: 12.

This clone was observed a single time. DNA of the CDR3: TGTGCCAGCAGTCCTCCCAGGGGGCGAGACTATGGCTACACCTTC. This codes for CASSPPRGRDYGYTF. The J gene is TRBJ1-2, the V gene TRBV6-5, with TRBD1 matching over 8 bases. This CDR3 contains 15 residues. Germline V CDR1 and CDR2: MNHEY, SVGAGI. The V segment lost 5 bases and the J segment 3 bases; nucleotides outside the gene matches: 8.